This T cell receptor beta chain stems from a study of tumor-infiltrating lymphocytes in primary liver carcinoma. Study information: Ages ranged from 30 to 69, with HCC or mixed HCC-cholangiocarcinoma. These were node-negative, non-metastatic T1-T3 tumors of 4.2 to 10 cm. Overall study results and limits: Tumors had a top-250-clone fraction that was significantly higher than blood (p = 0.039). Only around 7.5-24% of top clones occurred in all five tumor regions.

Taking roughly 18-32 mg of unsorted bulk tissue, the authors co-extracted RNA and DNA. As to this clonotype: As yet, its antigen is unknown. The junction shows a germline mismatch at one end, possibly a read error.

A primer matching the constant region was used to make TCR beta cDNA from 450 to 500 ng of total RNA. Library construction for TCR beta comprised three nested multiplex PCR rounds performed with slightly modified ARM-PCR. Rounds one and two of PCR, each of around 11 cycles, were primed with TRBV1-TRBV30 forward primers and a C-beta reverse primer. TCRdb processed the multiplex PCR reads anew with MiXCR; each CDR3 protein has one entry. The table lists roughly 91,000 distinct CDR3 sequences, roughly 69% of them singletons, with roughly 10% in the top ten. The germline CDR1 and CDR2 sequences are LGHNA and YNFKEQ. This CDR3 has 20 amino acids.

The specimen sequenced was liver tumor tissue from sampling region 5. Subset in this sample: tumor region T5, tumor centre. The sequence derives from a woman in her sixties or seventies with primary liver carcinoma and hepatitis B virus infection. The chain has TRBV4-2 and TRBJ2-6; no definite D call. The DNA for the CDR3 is TGCGCCAGCAGCCAAGATCGTGGCAGAGTGTCTTTCTCTGGGGCCAACGTCCTGACTTTC. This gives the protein CASSQDRGRVSFSGANVLTF.